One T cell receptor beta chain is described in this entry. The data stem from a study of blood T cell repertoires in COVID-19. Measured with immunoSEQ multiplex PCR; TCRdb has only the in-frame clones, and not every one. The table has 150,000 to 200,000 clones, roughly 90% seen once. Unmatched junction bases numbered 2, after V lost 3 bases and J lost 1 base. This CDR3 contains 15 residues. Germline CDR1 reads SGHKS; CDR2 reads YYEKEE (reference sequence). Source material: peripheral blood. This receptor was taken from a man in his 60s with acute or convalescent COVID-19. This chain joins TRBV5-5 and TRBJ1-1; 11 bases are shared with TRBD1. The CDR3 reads CASSSGTGGNTEAFF. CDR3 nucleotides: TGTGCCAGCAGCTCGGGGACAGGGGGGAACACTGAAGCTTTCTTT. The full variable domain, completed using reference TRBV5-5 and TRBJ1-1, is DAGVTQSPTHLIKTRGQQVTLRCSPISGHKSVSWYQQVLGQGPQFIFQYYEKEERGRGNFPDRFSARQFPNYSSELNVNALLLGDSALYLCASSSGTGGNTEAFFGQGTRLTVV.